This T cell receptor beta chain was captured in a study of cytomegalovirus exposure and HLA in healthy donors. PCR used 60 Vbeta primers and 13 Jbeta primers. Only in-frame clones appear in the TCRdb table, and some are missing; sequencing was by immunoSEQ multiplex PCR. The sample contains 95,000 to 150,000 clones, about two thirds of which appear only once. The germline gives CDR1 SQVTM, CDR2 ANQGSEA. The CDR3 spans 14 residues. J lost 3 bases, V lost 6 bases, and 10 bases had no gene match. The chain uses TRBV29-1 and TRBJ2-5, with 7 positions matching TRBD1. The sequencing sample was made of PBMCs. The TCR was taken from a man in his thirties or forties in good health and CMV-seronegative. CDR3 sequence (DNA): TGCAGCGTCAGGGGGACGGGTGGTAAAGAGACCCAGTACTTC. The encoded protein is CSVRGTGGKETQYF.